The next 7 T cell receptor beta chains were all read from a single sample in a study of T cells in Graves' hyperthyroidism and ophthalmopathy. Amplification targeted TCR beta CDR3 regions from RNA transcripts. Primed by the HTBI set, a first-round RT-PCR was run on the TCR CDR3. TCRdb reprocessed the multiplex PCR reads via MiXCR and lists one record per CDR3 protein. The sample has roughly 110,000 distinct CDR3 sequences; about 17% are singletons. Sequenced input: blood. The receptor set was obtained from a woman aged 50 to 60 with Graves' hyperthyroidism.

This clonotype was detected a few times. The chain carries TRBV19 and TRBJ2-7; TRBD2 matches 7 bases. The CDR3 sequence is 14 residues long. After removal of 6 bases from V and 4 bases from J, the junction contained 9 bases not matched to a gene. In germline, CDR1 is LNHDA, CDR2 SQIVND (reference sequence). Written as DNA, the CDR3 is TGTGCCAGTAGAGACGCTAGCGGAAATTACGAGCAGTACTTC. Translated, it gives CASRDASGNYEQYF.

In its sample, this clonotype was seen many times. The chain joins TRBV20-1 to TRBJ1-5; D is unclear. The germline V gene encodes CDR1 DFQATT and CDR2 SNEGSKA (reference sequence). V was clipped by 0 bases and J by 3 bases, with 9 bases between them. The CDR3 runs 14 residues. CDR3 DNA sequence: TGCAGTGCTAGAGATAGCAGGTACAATCAGCCCCAGCATTTT. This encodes CSARDSRYNQPQHF.

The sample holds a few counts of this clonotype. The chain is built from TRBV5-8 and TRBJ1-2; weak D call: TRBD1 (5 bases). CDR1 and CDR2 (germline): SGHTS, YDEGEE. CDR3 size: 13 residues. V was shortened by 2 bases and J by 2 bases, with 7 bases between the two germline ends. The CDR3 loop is CASSFTGNYGYTF. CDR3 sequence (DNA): TGTGCCAGCAGCTTCACAGGCAACTATGGCTACACCTTC.

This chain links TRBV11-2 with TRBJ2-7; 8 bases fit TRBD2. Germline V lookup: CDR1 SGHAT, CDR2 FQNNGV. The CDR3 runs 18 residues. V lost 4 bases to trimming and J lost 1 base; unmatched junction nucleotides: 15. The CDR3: CASSSLLVRGGVSYEQYF. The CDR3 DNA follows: TGTGCCAGCAGCTCGCTATTAGTTCGGGGGGGGGTGTCCTACGAGCAGTACTTC.

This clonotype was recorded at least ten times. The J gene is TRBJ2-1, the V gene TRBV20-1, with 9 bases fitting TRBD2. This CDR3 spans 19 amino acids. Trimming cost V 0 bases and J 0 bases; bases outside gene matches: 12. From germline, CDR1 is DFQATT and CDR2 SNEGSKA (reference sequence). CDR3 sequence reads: CSARDPLLAGRSSYNEQFF. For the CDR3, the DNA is TGCAGTGCTAGAGACCCCCTACTAGCGGGTCGAAGCTCCTACAATGAGCAGTTCTTC.

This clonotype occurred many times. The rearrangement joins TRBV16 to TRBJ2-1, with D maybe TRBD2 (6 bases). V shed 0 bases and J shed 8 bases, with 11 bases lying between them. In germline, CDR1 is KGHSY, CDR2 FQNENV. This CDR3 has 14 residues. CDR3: CASSQSPSVDEQFF. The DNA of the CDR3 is TGTGCCAGCAGCCAATCCCCTAGCGTCGATGAGCAGTTCTTC.

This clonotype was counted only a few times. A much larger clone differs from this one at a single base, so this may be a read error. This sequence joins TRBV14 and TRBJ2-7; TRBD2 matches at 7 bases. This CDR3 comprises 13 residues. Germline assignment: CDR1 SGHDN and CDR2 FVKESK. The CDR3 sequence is CASRRTGDYGQYF. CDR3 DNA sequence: TGTGCCAGCAGGAGGACGGGGGACTACGGGCAGTACTTC.